This is a list of T cell receptor beta chains from one sample in a study of T-cell reconstitution after alpha-beta-depleted transplantation in children. MiXCR, applied by TCRdb to the PCR reads, yields one record per CDR3 protein. In the table there are approximately 980,000 distinct CDR3 sequences, around 30% of which are singletons. The sequencing used PBMCs, mostly from graft donor cells, collected 360 days after TCRalphabeta/CD19-depleted stem cell transplant. The receptors were gathered from a boy younger than two who had a stem cell transplant for SCID, so the T cells may come from the graft donor. Each CDR3 is given with its conserved first and last residue. The D gene is left open where the match is weak. Only some rows state a clone size, as once, few, many or a class for expanded clones.

few	14	TRBD2	TRBV6-1	TRBJ2-5	CASSVAGGTETQYF	TGTGCCAGCAGTGTAGCGGGAGGGACGGAGACCCAGTACTTC
NA	14	NA	TRBV12-3/TRBV12-4	TRBJ2-3	CASSLDEGTDTQYF	TGTGCCAGCAGCCTGGATGAGGGCACAGATACGCAGTATTTT
NA	12	NA	TRBV6-2/TRBV6-3	TRBJ2-7	CATRQGGGEQYF	TGTGCCACCAGGCAGGGAGGTGGTGAGCAGTACTTC
NA	20	TRBD2	TRBV4-1	TRBJ2-5	CASSPKGSFLLAGVIETQYF	TGCGCCAGCAGCCCGAAGGGCTCTTTTCTCCTAGCGGGGGTTATAGAGACCCAGTACTTC
few	12	NA	TRBV20-1	TRBJ2-2	CSAKRGTGELFF	TGCAGTGCTAAACGGGGCACCGGGGAGCTGTTTTTT
NA	13	NA	TRBV5-1	TRBJ2-3	CATAGGYTDTQYF	TGCGCCACCGCCGGGGGTTACACAGATACGCAGTATTTT
few	13	TRBD2	TRBV12-3/TRBV12-4	TRBJ2-3	CASSLTQRGRQYF	TGTGCCAGCAGCCTAACTCAGCGGGGGCGACAGTATTTT
NA	15	NA	TRBV2	TRBJ2-7	CASEGTDLFSYEQYF	TGTGCCAGCGAGGGGACCGATCTATTTTCCTACGAGCAGTACTTC
once	14	NA	TRBV2	TRBJ1-4	CASTPGPEDEKLFF	TGTGCCAGCACGCCAGGGCCCGAGGATGAAAAACTGTTTTTT
NA	15	TRBD1	TRBV19	TRBJ2-1	CASSKPGQGVNEQFF	TGTGCCAGTAGTAAACCGGGACAGGGGGTCAATGAGCAGTTCTTC
few	14	NA	TRBV6-2/TRBV6-3	TRBJ1-2	CASITPGHDYGYTF	TGTGCCAGCATCACGCCCGGACACGACTATGGCTACACCTTC
NA	14	TRBD1	TRBV29-1	TRBJ2-7	CSVEVGTGAYEQYF	TGCAGCGTTGAAGTGGGGACAGGGGCCTACGAGCAGTACTTC
NA	14	NA	TRBV12-3/TRBV12-4	TRBJ2-3	CASSGLSVTDTQYF	TGTGCCAGCAGTGGGCTAAGCGTCACAGATACGCAGTATTTT
few	14	TRBD1	TRBV20-1	TRBJ1-2	CSARSPGTGNGYTF	TGCAGTGCTAGAAGCCCTGGGACAGGTAACGGCTACACCTTC
NA	16	TRBD1	TRBV6-5	TRBJ1-2	CASSYTRTGFPRGYTF	TGTGCCAGCAGTTACACCCGGACAGGTTTCCCACGTGGCTACACCTTC
NA	15	NA	TRBV10-3	TRBJ2-1	CAISAAGRSYNEQFF	TGTGCCATCAGTGCGGCGGGGAGATCCTACAATGAGCAGTTCTTC
NA	14	NA	TRBV7-9	TRBJ2-7	CASSPSVETYEQYF	TGTGCCAGCAGCCCCAGCGTCGAAACCTACGAGCAGTACTTC
few	13	NA	TRBV10-3	TRBJ2-7	CAISPGPDYEQYF	TGTGCCATCAGCCCCGGCCCGGACTACGAGCAGTACTTC
NA	15	TRBD1	TRBV5-1	TRBJ1-5	CASSWGDRPNQPQHF	TGCGCCAGCAGCTGGGGGGACAGGCCCAATCAGCCCCAGCATTTT
few	14	NA	TRBV6-1	TRBJ1-5	CATERQGLSQPQHF	TGTGCCACGGAAAGGCAGGGGTTAAGTCAGCCCCAGCATTTT
NA	14	NA	TRBV18	TRBJ1-2	CASSPTRTDHGYTF	TGTGCCAGCTCACCGACCCGGACAGACCATGGCTACACCTTC
NA	15	NA	TRBV18	TRBJ2-3	CATYLGGSPTDTQYF	TGTGCCACCTACCTCGGGGGTAGTCCCACAGATACGCAGTATTTT
few	13	NA	TRBV29-1	TRBJ1-2	CSVEGADAGGYTF	TGCAGCGTTGAAGGGGCTGACGCTGGAGGCTACACCTTC
NA	14	NA	TRBV28	TRBJ2-4	CASRPLSEENIQYF	TGTGCCAGCCGACCCTTGAGTGAGGAAAACATTCAGTACTTC
NA	14	NA	TRBV14	TRBJ2-1	CASSQDPDWNEQFF	TGTGCCAGCAGCCAAGATCCAGATTGGAATGAGCAGTTCTTC
NA	14	NA	TRBV19	TRBJ2-2	CASSARRDTGELFF	TGTGCCAGTAGTGCACGACGGGACACCGGGGAGCTGTTTTTT
NA	14	NA	TRBV12-3/TRBV12-4	TRBJ1-1	CASSFNEGLTEAFF	TGTGCCAGCAGTTTTAACGAGGGGCTCACTGAAGCTTTCTTT
NA	15	NA	TRBV12-3/TRBV12-4	TRBJ1-1	CASSSAGPTNTEAFF	TGTGCCAGCAGTTCTGCGGGGCCCACGAACACTGAAGCTTTCTTT
NA	15	NA	TRBV12-3/TRBV12-4	TRBJ2-1	CASSSRGEGRNEQFF	TGTGCCAGCAGTTCGAGAGGGGAAGGGAGGAATGAGCAGTTCTTC
few	16	TRBD2	TRBV28	TRBJ2-1	CASVRFGGGSYNEQFF	TGTGCCAGTGTTAGATTCGGCGGGGGCTCCTACAATGAGCAGTTCTTC
few	16	TRBD2	TRBV20-1	TRBJ2-5	CSATPGLAGVGETQYF	TGCAGTGCTACTCCGGGACTAGCGGGGGTGGGAGAGACCCAGTACTTC
NA	14	TRBD2	TRBV2	TRBJ2-7	CASTAGPWEGEQYF	TGTGCCAGCACCGCGGGCCCCTGGGAGGGGGAGCAGTACTTC
few	12	NA	TRBV20-1	TRBJ2-7	CSARRQGFEQYF	TGCAGTGCTAGAAGGCAGGGGTTCGAGCAGTACTTC
few	18	NA	TRBV12-3/TRBV12-4	TRBJ2-3	CASSTPWGSEERTDTQYF	TGTGCCAGCAGTACCCCTTGGGGGAGCGAGGAACGCACAGATACGCAGTATTTT
NA	16	NA	TRBV4-2	TRBJ1-5	CASSQDIGTGNQPQHF	TGTGCCAGCAGCCAAGATATCGGGACGGGGAATCAGCCCCAGCATTTT
NA	15	NA	TRBV5-1	TRBJ2-5	CASSLLGSPQETQYF	TGCGCCAGCAGCTTGCTAGGGTCCCCCCAAGAGACCCAGTACTTC
once	14	NA	TRBV4-1	TRBJ2-7	CASSDRDISYEQYF	TGCGCCAGCAGCGACCGGGACATCTCCTACGAGCAGTACTTC
NA	16	TRBD2	TRBV5-1	TRBJ2-2	CATSTSGGPNTGELFF	TGCGCCACCTCGACTAGCGGGGGGCCGAACACCGGGGAGCTGTTTTTT
NA	14	TRBD1	TRBV7-8	TRBJ2-3	CASSLMRGHETQYF	TGTGCCAGCAGCTTAATGAGGGGGCATGAGACGCAGTATTTT
few	13	NA	TRBV24-1	TRBJ1-5	CATSEGLNQPQHF	TGTGCCACCAGTGAAGGGCTTAATCAGCCCCAGCATTTT
NA	12	NA	TRBV25-1	TRBJ2-7	CASSEYPYEQYF	TGTGCCAGCAGTGAATACCCCTACGAGCAGTACTTC
NA	14	TRBD1	TRBV5-1	TRBJ1-5	CASSPRQGSQPQHF	TGCGCCAGCAGCCCACGACAGGGGAGTCAGCCCCAGCATTTT
few	15	TRBD1	TRBV12-3/TRBV12-4	TRBJ2-3	CASRTADRVPDTQYF	TGTGCCAGCAGAACCGCGGACAGGGTCCCAGATACGCAGTATTTT
NA	17	TRBD1	TRBV3-1	TRBJ2-1	CASSPGGLTGGYNEQFF	TGTGCCAGCAGCCCGGGCGGGTTAACAGGGGGGTACAATGAGCAGTTCTTC
NA	14	NA	TRBV7-3	TRBJ2-3	CASSPGLLADTQYF	TGTGCCAGCAGCCCCGGACTTCTCGCAGATACGCAGTATTTT
NA	15	NA	TRBV25-1	TRBJ2-7	CARRGSQYVPYEQYF	TGTGCACGGAGGGGGTCTCAATATGTCCCCTACGAGCAGTACTTC
many	13	TRBD1	TRBV5-1	TRBJ2-7	CASSLGQFYEQYF	TGTGCCAGCAGCTTGGGACAGTTCTACGAGCAGTACTTC
NA	15	TRBD1	TRBV5-1	TRBJ2-3	CASTRDREASFTQYF	TGCGCCAGTACCCGGGACAGGGAGGCTTCCTTTACGCAGTATTTT
few	14	TRBD2	TRBV28	TRBJ2-3	CASSPGGVTDTQYF	TGTGCCAGCAGTCCGGGGGGGGTAACAGATACGCAGTATTTT
few	15	NA	TRBV27	TRBJ2-3	CASSPVISRTDTQYF	TGTGCCAGCAGTCCAGTCATCTCACGGACAGATACGCAGTATTTT
NA	16	NA	TRBV24-1	TRBJ2-4	CATSESGGLAKNIQYF	TGTGCCACCAGTGAATCGGGCGGACTAGCCAAAAACATTCAGTACTTC
few	15	NA	TRBV20-1	TRBJ1-5	CSARDKGSSNQPQHF	TGCAGTGCTAGAGATAAGGGCTCAAGCAATCAGCCCCAGCATTTT
NA	15	NA	TRBV5-1	TRBJ1-5	CASSLGVGYGQPQHF	TGCGCCAGCAGCTTGGGTGTGGGGTATGGTCAGCCCCAGCATTTT
NA	17	NA	TRBV12-3/TRBV12-4	TRBJ2-7	CASSLGLGGGRSYEQYF	TGTGCCAGCAGTTTAGGATTGGGGGGAGGTAGGTCGTACGAGCAGTACTTC